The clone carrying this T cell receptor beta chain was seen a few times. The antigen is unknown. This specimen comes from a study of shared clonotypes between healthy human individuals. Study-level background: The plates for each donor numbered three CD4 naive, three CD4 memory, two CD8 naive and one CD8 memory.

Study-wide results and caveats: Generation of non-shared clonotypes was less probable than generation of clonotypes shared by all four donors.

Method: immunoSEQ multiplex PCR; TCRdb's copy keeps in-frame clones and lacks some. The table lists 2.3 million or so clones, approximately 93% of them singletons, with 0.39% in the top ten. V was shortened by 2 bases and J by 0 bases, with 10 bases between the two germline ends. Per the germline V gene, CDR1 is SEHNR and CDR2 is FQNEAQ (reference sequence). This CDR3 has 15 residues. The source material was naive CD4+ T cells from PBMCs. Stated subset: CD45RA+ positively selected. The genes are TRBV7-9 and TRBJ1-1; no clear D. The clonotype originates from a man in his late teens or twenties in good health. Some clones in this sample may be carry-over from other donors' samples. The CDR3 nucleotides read TGTGCCAGCAGCTTACAGTCACCAATGAACACTGAAGCTTTCTTT. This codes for CASSLQSPMNTEAFF.